This T cell receptor beta chain was documented in a study of blood T cell repertoires in COVID-19. Per the germline V gene, CDR1 is SGHAT and CDR2 is FQNNGV. This CDR3 comprises 15 residues. Unmatched junction bases numbered 7, after V lost 2 bases and J lost 4 bases. Sequencing was performed with immunoSEQ multiplex PCR; in TCRdb, only in-frame clones are kept and a portion is missing. Among 150,000 to 160,000 clones, 85% to 90% were seen once, and the ten largest hold about 16%. V and J are TRBV11-2 and TRBJ2-7; 8 bases agree with TRBD1. The receptor was derived from a woman aged 35 to 49 with acute or convalescent COVID-19. Sample: peripheral blood. The CDR3 DNA follows: TGTGCCAGCAGCTTATCGCAGGGGGCCTGGTACGAGCAGTACTTC. This codes for CASSLSQGAWYEQYF.